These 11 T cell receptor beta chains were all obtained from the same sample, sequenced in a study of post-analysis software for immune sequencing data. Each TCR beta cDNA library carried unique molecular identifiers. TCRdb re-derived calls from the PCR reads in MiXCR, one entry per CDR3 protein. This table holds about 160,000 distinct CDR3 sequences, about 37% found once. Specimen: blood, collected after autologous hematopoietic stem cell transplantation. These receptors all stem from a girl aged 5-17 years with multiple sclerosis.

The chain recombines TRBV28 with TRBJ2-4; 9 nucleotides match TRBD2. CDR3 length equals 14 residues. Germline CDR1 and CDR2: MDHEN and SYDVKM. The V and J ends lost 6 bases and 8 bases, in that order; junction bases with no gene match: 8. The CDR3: CASSRASGKDIQYF. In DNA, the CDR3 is TGTGCCAGCAGCAGAGCTAGCGGGAAGGACATTCAGTACTTC.

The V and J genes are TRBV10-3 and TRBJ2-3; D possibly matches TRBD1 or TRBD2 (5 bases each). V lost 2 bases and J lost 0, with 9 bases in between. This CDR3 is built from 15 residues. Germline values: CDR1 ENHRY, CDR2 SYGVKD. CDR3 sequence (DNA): TGTGCCATCAGTGAGGGGGGTGCTAGCACAGATACGCAGTATTTT. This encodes CAISEGGASTDTQYF.

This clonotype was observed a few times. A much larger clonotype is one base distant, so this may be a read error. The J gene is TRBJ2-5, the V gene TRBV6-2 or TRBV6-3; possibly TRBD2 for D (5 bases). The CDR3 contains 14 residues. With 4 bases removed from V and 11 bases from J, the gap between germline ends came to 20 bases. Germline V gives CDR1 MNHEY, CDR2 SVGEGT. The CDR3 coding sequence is TGTGCCAGCAGTTCGCGGGCCTCGTGGAATGAGCAGTACTTC. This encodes CASSSRASWNEQYF.

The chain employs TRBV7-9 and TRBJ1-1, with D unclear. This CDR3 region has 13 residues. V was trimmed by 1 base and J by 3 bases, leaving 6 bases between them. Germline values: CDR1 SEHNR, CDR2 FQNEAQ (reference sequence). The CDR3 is CASSLDMDTEAFF. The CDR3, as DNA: TGTGCCAGCAGCTTAGATATGGACACTGAAGCTTTCTTT. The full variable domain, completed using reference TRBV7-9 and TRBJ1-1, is DTGVSQNPRHKITKRGQNVTFRCDPISEHNRLYWYRQTLGQGPEFLTYFQNEAQLEKSRLLSDRFSAERPKGSFSTLEIQRTEQGDSAMYLCASSLDMDTEAFFGQGTRLTVV.

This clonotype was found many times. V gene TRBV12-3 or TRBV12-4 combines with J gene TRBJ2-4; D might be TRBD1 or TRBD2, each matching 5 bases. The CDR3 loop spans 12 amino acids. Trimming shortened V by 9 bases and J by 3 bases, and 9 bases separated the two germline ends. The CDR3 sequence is CASGDDKNIQYF. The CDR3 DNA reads TGTGCCAGTGGGGACGACAAAAACATTCAGTACTTC.

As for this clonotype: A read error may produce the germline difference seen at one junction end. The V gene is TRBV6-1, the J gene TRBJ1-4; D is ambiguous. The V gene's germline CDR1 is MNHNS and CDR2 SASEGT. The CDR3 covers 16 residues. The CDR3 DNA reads TGTGCCAGCAGTGAAGATTCGTGGGAAGTGGATGAAAAATTGTTTTTT. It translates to CASSEDSWEVDEKLFF.

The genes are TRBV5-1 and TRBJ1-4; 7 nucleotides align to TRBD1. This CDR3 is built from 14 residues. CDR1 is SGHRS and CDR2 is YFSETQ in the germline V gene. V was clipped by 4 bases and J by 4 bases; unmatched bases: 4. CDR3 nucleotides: TGCGCCAGCAGCCCGGGACAGATTAATGAAAAACTGTTTTTT. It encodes CASSPGQINEKLFF.

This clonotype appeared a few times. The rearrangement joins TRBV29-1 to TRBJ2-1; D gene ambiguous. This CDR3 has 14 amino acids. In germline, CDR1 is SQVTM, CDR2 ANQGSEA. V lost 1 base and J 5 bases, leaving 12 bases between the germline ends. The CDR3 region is CSVEVLAVNNEQFF. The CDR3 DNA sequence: TGCAGCGTTGAAGTGCTGGCCGTGAACAATGAGCAGTTCTTC.

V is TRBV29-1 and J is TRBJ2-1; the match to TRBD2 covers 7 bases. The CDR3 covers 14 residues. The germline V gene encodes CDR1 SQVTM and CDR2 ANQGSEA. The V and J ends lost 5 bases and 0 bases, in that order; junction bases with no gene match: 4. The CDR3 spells CSVYSSGSYNEQFF. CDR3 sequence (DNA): TGCAGCGTTTACTCTAGCGGCTCCTACAATGAGCAGTTCTTC.

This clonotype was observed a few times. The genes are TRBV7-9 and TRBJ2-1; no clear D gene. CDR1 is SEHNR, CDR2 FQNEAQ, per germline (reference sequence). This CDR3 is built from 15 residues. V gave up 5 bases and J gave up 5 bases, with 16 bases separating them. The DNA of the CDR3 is TGTGCCAGCAGCGAATCGGAGTCAGCCAACAATGAGCAGTTCTTC. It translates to CASSESESANNEQFF.

CDR3: CASSHSSGSSYNEQFF. As DNA, the CDR3 is TGTGCCAGCAGCCATTCAAGCGGGAGCTCCTACAATGAGCAGTTCTTC. The chain is built from TRBV13 and TRBJ2-1; TRBD2 matches at 8 bases. The CDR3 is 16 amino acids. In germline, CDR1 is PRHDT, CDR2 FYEKMQ (reference sequence). With V trimmed by 5 bases and J by 0 bases, 6 bases remained unmatched.